These 8 T cell receptor beta chains share one sample of origin, sequenced in a study of low-dose radiotherapy and immunotherapy resistance in tumors. As for time point: before trial treatment. Alpha and beta chains were covered, as first-strand cDNA relied on TRAV- and TRBV-specific primers. For amplifying TCRs, the PCR ran for approximately 18 cycles with Phusion, which was used together with a constant-region primer and the adapter on the V primers. In TCRdb, the reads were re-called with MiXCR into one record per CDR3 protein. The table records some 88,000 distinct CDR3 sequences, more than 7.5% of them present only once. The material sequenced was PBMCs, taken before treatment. Receptors were obtained from a male donor with prostate cancer.

This clonotype was counted at least ten times. The chain has TRBV2 and TRBJ2-2; 9 bases line up with TRBD1. This CDR3 has 15 residues. V shed 6 bases and J 0 bases; nucleotides not matched to a gene: 2. In germline, CDR1 is SNHLY, CDR2 FYNNEI. The CDR3 sequence: CASRQGAANTGELFF. For the CDR3, the DNA is TGTGCCAGCAGACAGGGGGCCGCGAACACCGGGGAGCTGTTTTTT. The variable domain in full, with the rest retrieved from reference TRBV2 and TRBJ2-2, is EPEVTQTPSHQVTQMGQEVILRCVPISNHLYFYWYRQILGQKVEFLVSFYNNEISEKSEIFDDQFSVERPDGSNFTLKIRSTKLEDSAMYFCASRQGAANTGELFFGEGSRLTVL.

This clonotype was observed a few times. The rearrangement joins TRBV5-6 to TRBJ1-2; 7 bases align to TRBD1. V shed 2 bases, J shed 2 bases, and the junction held 3 bases outside the gene matches. From germline, CDR1 is SGHDT and CDR2 YYEEEE. CDR3 length: 14 residues. The CDR3 sequence: CASSFQTGNYGYTF. The CDR3 coding sequence is TGTGCCAGCAGCTTCCAGACAGGGAACTATGGCTACACCTTC.

This clonotype was counted many times. The CDR3 bases are TGCAGCGTTGCCCGGACAGGGGGTCAAGAGACCCAGTACTTC. Protein product: CSVARTGGQETQYF. The chain couples TRBV29-1 to TRBJ2-5; TRBD1 matches 10 bases. CDR3 size: 14 residues. With 4 bases clipped from V and 2 bases from J, the junction kept 4 bases outside the gene matches. Germline CDR1 SQVTM, CDR2 ANQGSEA.

This clonotype came up many times. The chain joins TRBV19 to TRBJ1-1; 9 nucleotides align to TRBD1. The V and J ends lost 6 bases and 5 bases, in that order; junction bases with no gene match: 7. Per germline, CDR1 LNHDA and CDR2 SQIVND (reference sequence). The CDR3 runs to 14 residues. CDR3 sequence (DNA): TGTGCCAGTAGAAGGGGACAGGGTGTAACTGAAGCTTTCTTT. Protein sequence: CASRRGQGVTEAFF.

On this clonotype itself: This may stem from a read error, because a much larger clone lies one nucleotide away. CDR3 in DNA: TGTGCCAGCAGGCCCGGGGGGGCTGGGAAAGAGACCCAGTACTTC. Its translation: CASRPGGAGKETQYF. This chain connects TRBV28 to TRBJ2-5; 8 positions match TRBD2. J was trimmed by 3 bases and V by 6 bases; bases with no gene match: 9. CDR3 length equals 15 residues. In germline, CDR1 is MDHEN, CDR2 SYDVKM.

This clonotype was seen many times. The chain has TRBV5-1 and TRBJ1-4; TRBD1 is a possible D gene (6 bases). Germline V gene data show CDR1 as SGHRS and CDR2 as YFSETQ. V lost 4 bases to trimming and J lost 16 bases, with 26 bases between them. The CDR3 has 15 residues. CDR3 nucleotides: TGCGCCAGCAGCGGCGGAGGGGGTCTTGGCGCTCGGTGGTTTTTT. Its protein is CASSGGGGLGARWFF.

This clonotype occurred many times. The rearrangement uses TRBV2 and TRBJ2-2, with 9 bases identical to TRBD2. The V segment lost 7 bases and the J segment 5 bases; nucleotides outside the gene matches: 8. The CDR3 sequence is 15 residues long. Germline assignment: CDR1 SNHLY and CDR2 FYNNEI. DNA for the CDR3: TGTGCCAGCATATCCAGCGGGAGGCCTACCGGGGAGCTGTTTTTT. Its translation is CASISSGRPTGELFF.

This clonotype showed up many times. This rearrangement joins TRBV12-3 or TRBV12-4 to TRBJ1-1; D is possibly TRBD1 (5 bases). The CDR3 covers 11 residues. The V and J ends lost 8 bases and 5 bases respectively, with 9 bases between them. CDR3 sequence reads: CASRWGTEAFF. In DNA form, the CDR3 reads TGTGCCAGCCGATGGGGGACTGAAGCTTTCTTT.